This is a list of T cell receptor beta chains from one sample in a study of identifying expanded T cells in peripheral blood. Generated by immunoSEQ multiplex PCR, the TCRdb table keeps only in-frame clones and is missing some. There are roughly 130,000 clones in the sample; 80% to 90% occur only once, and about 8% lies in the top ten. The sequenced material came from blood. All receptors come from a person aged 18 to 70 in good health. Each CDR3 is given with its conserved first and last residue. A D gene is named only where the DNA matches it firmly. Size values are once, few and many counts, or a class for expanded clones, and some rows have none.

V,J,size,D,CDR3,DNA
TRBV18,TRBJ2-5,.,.,CASSPPVIETQYF,TGTGCCAGCTCACCACCGGTGATTGAGACCCAGTACTTC
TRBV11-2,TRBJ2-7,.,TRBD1,CASSRTGTGPYEQYF,TGTGCCAGCAGCCGAACCGGGACAGGACCCTACGAGCAGTACTTC
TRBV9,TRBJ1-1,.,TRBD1,CASSSRDRGIGEAFF,TGTGCCAGCAGCTCTAGGGACAGGGGTATCGGTGAAGCTTTCTTT
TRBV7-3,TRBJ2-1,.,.,CASSMVQGGNEQFF,TGTGCCAGCAGCATGGTACAGGGGGGGAATGAGCAGTTCTTC
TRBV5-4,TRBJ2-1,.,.,CASSLGGARSYNEQFF,TGTGCCAGCAGCTTGGGTGGCGCCCGCTCCTACAATGAGCAGTTCTTC
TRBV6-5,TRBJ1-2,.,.,CASILGPGGGGYTF,TGTGCCAGCATCCTAGGCCCCGGGGGCGGTGGCTACACCTTC
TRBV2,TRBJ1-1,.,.,CASSVERPGATEAFF,TGTGCCAGCAGTGTTGAGCGGCCTGGGGCCACTGAAGCTTTCTTT
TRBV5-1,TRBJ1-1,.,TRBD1,CASSYSPGTGRNTEAFF,TGCGCCAGCAGCTACAGTCCCGGGACAGGACGAAACACTGAAGCTTTCTTT
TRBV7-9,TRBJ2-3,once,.,CASSLDYSTDTQYF,TGTGCCAGCAGCTTAGACTATAGCACAGATACGCAGTATTTT
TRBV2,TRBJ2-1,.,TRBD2,CASSERLAGHNEQFF,TGTGCCAGCAGTGAGAGACTAGCGGGGCACAATGAGCAGTTCTTC
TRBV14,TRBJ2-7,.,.,CASSQDFGRDEQYF,TGTGCCAGCAGCCAAGATTTCGGCAGGGACGAGCAGTACTTC
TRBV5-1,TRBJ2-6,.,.,CASSLTGTGVGANVLTF,TGCGCCAGCAGCTTGACAGGGACGGGGGTCGGGGCCAACGTCCTGACTTTC
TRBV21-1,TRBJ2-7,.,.,CASSKGGRSSYEQYF,TGTGCCAGCAGCAAAGGAGGCAGGAGCTCCTACGAGCAGTACTTC
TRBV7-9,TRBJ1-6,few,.,CASSVGRADSPLHF,TGTGCCAGCAGTGTGGGACGGGCAGATTCACCCCTCCACTTT
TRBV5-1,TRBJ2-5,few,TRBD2,CASSPETSFQETQYF,TGCGCCAGCAGCCCGGAGACTAGCTTCCAAGAGACCCAGTACTTC
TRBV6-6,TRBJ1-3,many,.,CASSSRPF,TGTGCCAGCAGTTCCAGGCCATTT
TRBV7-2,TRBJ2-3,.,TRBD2,CASSWALAGGGTDTQYF,TGTGCCAGCAGCTGGGCCCTAGCGGGGGGCGGCACAGATACGCAGTATTTT
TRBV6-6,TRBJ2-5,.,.,CASGRSGTSEETQYF,TGTGCCAGCGGTCGATCCGGGACATCTGAAGAGACCCAGTACTTC
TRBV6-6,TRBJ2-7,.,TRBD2,CASSYARGVYEQYF,TGTGCCAGCAGTTACGCCCGGGGGGTCTACGAGCAGTACTTC
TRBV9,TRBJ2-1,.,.,CASSPKHPDILAYNEQFF,TGTGCCAGCAGCCCAAAACACCCCGATATTTTGGCTTACAATGAGCAGTTCTTC
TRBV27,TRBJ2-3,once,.,CASSRQALDTQYF,TGTGCCAGCAGCAGACAGGCCCTAGATACGCAGTATTTT
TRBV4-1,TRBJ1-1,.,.,CASSQAAGVVNTEAFF,TGCGCCAGCAGCCAAGCGGCAGGGGTTGTCAACACTGAAGCTTTCTTT
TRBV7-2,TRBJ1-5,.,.,CASSLATGHLLPQHF,TGTGCCAGCAGCTTAGCAACAGGGCATTTGTTACCCCAGCATTTT
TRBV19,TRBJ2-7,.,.,CASSTLPGYEQYF,TGTGCCAGTAGTACGCTTCCGGGCTACGAGCAGTACTTC
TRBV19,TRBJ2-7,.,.,CASSIAVLSYEQYF,TGTGCCAGTAGTATCGCAGTCCTCTCCTACGAGCAGTACTTC
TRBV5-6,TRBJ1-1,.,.,CASSLGARGTEAFF,TGTGCCAGCAGCTTAGGGGCACGGGGCACTGAAGCTTTCTTT
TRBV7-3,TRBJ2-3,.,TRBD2,CASRERDRTDTQYF,TGTGCCAGCAGAGAGCGGGACCGCACAGATACGCAGTATTTT
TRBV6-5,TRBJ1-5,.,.,CASSYSREGNQPQHF,TGTGCCAGCAGTTACTCGAGGGAGGGCAATCAGCCCCAGCATTTT
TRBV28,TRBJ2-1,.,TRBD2,CASSPTSGEQFF,TGTGCCAGCAGTCCGACTAGCGGAGAGCAGTTCTTC
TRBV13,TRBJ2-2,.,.,CASSLGDYTGELFF,TGTGCCAGCAGCTTAGGGGACTACACCGGGGAGCTGTTTTTT
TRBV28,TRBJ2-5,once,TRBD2,CASSLSGRRGETQYF,TGTGCCAGCAGTTTAAGCGGGAGGAGGGGGGAGACCCAGTACTTC
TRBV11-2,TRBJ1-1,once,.,CASSLDQLNTEAFF,TGTGCCAGCAGCTTAGATCAGTTGAACACTGAAGCTTTCTTT
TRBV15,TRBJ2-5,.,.,CATSREGGRARETQYF,TGTGCCACCAGCAGAGAGGGGGGACGGGCCCGGGAGACCCAGTACTTC
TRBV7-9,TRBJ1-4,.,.,CASSFSGRNEKLFF,TGTGCCAGCAGCTTTTCGGGGCGTAATGAAAAACTGTTTTTT